The clone carrying this TCR beta chain was detected only once. CDR1 and CDR2 from the germline V gene are ENHRY and SYGVKD. The length of the CDR3 is 13 residues. V gave up 6 bases and J gave up 2 bases, with 8 bases separating them. Adults between roughly 18 and 89 years of age took part from under 25 US areas. The study assigned cohorts using participant-reported clinical history. Recovered status in Cohort 3 required two negative PCRs, clearance, or symptom resolution. The assay was immunoSEQ multiplex PCR, and TCRdb's table has in-frame clones only and misses some. The sample holds fewer than 400,000 clones, 80% to 95% seen once. The data derive from a study of blood T cell repertoires in COVID-19.

The sequenced material came from PBMCs or T cells enriched from blood (not recorded which). The source of this sequence is a woman between 25 and 40 years old who had recovered from COVID-19. The chain combines TRBV10-3 with TRBJ1-5; D remains unclear. The CDR3 loop reads CAIRVGGNQPQHF. CDR3 sequence (DNA): TGTGCCATCAGGGTGGGAGGCAATCAGCCCCAGCATTTT.